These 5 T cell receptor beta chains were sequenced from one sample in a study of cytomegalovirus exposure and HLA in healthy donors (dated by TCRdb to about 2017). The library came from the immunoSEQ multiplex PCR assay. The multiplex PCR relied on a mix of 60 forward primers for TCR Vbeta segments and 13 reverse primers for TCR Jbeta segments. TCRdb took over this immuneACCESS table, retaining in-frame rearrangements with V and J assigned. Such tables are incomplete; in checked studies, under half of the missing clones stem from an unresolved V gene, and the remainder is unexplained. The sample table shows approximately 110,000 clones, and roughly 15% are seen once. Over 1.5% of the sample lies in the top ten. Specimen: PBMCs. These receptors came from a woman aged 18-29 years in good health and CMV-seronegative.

The CDR3 region has the DNA TGCAGCGTTGGGGGAGGCCTTGAAAAACTGTTTTTT. Its protein product is CSVGGGLEKLFF. J is TRBJ1-4 and V is TRBV29-1; D remains unclear. The CDR3 is 12 residues long. CDR1 and CDR2 (germline): SQVTM, ANQGSEA. Trimming removed 4 bases at V and 7 bases at J, with 10 bases between.

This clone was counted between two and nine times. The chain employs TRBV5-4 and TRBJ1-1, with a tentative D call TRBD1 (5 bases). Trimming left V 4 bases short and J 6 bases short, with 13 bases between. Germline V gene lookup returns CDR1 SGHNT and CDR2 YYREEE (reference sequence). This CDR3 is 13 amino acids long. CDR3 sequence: CASSPLGGSEAFF. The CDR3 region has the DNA TGTGCCAGCAGCCCCTTGGGGGGGTCTGAAGCTTTCTTT.

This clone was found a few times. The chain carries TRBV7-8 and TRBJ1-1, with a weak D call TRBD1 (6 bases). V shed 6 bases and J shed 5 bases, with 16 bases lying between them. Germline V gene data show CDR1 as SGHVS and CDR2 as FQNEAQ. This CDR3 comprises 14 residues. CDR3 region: CASRQGQGGTEAFF. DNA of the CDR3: TGTGCCAGCAGGCAGGGGCAAGGTGGGACTGAAGCTTTCTTT.

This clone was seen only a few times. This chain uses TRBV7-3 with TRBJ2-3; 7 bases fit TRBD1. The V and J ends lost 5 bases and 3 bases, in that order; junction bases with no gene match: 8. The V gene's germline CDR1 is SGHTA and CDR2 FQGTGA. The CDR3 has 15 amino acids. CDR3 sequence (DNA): TGTGCCAGCAGCCCGAGGGGACAGAGAACAGATACGCAGTATTTT. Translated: CASSPRGQRTDTQYF. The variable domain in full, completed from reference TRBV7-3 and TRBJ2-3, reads GAGVSQTPSNKVTEKGKYVELRCDPISGHTALYWYRQSLGQGPEFLIYFQGTGAADDSGLPNDRFFAVRPEGSVSTLKIQRTERGDSAVYLCASSPRGQRTDTQYFGPGTRLTVL.

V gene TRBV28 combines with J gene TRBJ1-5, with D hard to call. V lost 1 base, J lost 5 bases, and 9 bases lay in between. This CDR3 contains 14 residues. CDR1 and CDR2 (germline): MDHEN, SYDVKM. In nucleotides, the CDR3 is TGTGCCAGCAGTTTATTGGTAACGGATCAGCCCCAGCATTTT. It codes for CASSLLVTDQPQHF.